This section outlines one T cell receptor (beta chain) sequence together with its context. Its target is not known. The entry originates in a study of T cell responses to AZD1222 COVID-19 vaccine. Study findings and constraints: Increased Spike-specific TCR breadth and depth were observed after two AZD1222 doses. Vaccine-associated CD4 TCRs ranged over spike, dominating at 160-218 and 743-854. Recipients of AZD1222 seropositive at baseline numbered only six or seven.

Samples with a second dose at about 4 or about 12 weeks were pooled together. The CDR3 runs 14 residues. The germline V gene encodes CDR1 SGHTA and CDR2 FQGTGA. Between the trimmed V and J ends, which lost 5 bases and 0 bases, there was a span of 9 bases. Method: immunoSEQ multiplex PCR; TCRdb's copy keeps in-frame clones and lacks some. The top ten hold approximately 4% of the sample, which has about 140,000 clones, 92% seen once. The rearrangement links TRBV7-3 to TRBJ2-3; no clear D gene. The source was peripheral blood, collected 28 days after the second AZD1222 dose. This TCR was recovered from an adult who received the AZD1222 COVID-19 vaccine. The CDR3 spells CASSLGDSTDTQYF. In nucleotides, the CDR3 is TGTGCCAGCAGCCTCGGAGATAGCACAGATACGCAGTATTTT. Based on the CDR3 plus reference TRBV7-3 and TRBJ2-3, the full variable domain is GAGVSQTPSNKVTEKGKYVELRCDPISGHTALYWYRQSLGQGPEFLIYFQGTGAADDSGLPNDRFFAVRPEGSVSTLKIQRTERGDSAVYLCASSLGDSTDTQYFGPGTRLTVL.